This entry lists 24 T cell receptor beta chains sequenced from one sample in a study of vaccination and CD4 T cells after COVID-19. No cognate antigen is known for these TCRs. Treatment indicated: approximately 9-day PBMC culture with coronavirus spike peptide pools or control peptides (ViraFEST assay). An Oncomine TCR Beta short-read assay was used to sequence the DNA from cultured CD4+ T cells. Each CDR3 protein gets one entry after TCRdb re-called the PCR reads with MiXCR. The table lists more than 10,000 distinct CDR3 sequences, just over 60% of them singletons, with about an eighth in the top ten. The sequencing sample was made of CD4+ T cells from blood, cultured in vitro. All receptors come from a human donor who had recovered from COVID-19.

The table lists this clonotype with a few counts. This rearrangement joins TRBV15 to TRBJ1-3, with D possibly TRBD1 on 6 matching bases. Per germline, CDR1 LNHNV and CDR2 YYDKDF (reference sequence). With 3 bases removed from V and 1 base from J, the gap between germline ends came to 10 bases. CDR3 length: 15 residues. As DNA, the CDR3 is TGTGCCACCAGCAGGGACAGTACTTCTGGAAACACCATATATTTT. As protein: CATSRDSTSGNTIYF.

The rearrangement uses TRBV7-9 and TRBJ1-1; D not certain. The CDR3 length is 14 residues. Germline values: CDR1 SEHNR, CDR2 FQNEAQ (reference sequence). Trimming shortened V by 3 bases and J by 2 bases, and 10 bases separated the two germline ends. The CDR3 spells CASSFGGPNTEAFF. In nucleotides, the CDR3 is TGTGCCAGCAGCTTCGGAGGGCCAAACACTGAAGCTTTCTTT. Full variable domain (missing parts from reference TRBV7-9 and TRBJ1-1): DTGVSQNPRHKITKRGQNVTFRCDPISEHNRLYWYRQTLGQGPEFLTYFQNEAQLEKSRLLSDRFSAERPKGSFSTLEIQRTEQGDSAMYLCASSFGGPNTEAFFGQGTRLTVV.

The rearrangement uses TRBV12-3 or TRBV12-4 and TRBJ2-3, with D perhaps TRBD2 (6 bases). Trimming pared 3 bases from V and 6 bases from J, leaving 7 bases between. This CDR3 is built from 12 residues. As DNA, the CDR3 is TGTGCCAGCAGTTTGGAGGGCGATACGCAGTATTTT. This codes for CASSLEGDTQYF.

V and J are TRBV2 and TRBJ1-1; D is perhaps TRBD1 (5 bases). The V and J ends lost 4 bases and 6 bases respectively, with 12 bases between them. Germline V lookup: CDR1 SNHLY, CDR2 FYNNEI. This CDR3 is 13 amino acids long. This CDR3 is CASSVGGFAEAFF. In DNA form, the CDR3 reads TGTGCCAGCAGTGTGGGGGGTTTCGCTGAAGCTTTCTTT. The whole variable domain, remainder taken from reference TRBV2 and TRBJ1-1, is EPEVTQTPSHQVTQMGQEVILRCVPISNHLYFYWYRQILGQKVEFLVSFYNNEISEKSEIFDDQFSVERPDGSNFTLKIRSTKLEDSAMYFCASSVGGFAEAFFGQGTRLTVV.

The V and J genes are TRBV2 and TRBJ2-3; TRBD1 is a possible D gene (5 bases). This CDR3 is built from 15 residues. Germline CDR1 reads SNHLY; CDR2 reads FYNNEI. Trimming stripped 4 bases from V and 4 bases from J, with 15 bases between. CDR3 region: CASSASQWGADTQYF. CDR3 sequence (DNA): TGTGCCAGCAGTGCTTCCCAGTGGGGCGCAGATACGCAGTATTTT.

V is TRBV20-1 and J is TRBJ2-3, with 10 bases matching TRBD2. The germline V gene encodes CDR1 DFQATT and CDR2 SNEGSKA (reference sequence). There are 16 residues in the CDR3. Germline trimming cut 5 bases from V and 5 bases from J; bases unmatched to any gene: 13. The CDR3 DNA reads TGCAGTGCTCCCTCCCCGGCTAGCGGGAGAGGAGATACGCAGTATTTT. This encodes CSAPSPASGRGDTQYF.

This sequence joins TRBV11-3 and TRBJ1-4; 9 nucleotides line up with TRBD1. Per the germline V gene, CDR1 is SGHNT and CDR2 is YENEEA. CDR3 length equals 15 residues. Trimming removed 5 bases from V and 6 bases from J; junction bases left unmatched: 7. The CDR3: CASSPHRGRDEKLFF. The DNA for the CDR3 is TGTGCCAGCAGCCCACACAGGGGGCGCGATGAAAAACTGTTTTTT.

This clonotype was found once. The genes are TRBV4-3 and TRBJ2-3; no clear D gene. Germline assignment: CDR1 LGHNA and CDR2 YSLEER. This CDR3 region has 16 residues. The V end lost 4 bases, the J end lost 0 bases, and 14 bases lay between the germline ends. This chain's CDR3 is CASSPTRARSTDTQYF. The CDR3 DNA reads TGCGCCAGCAGCCCCACCCGGGCCCGAAGCACAGATACGCAGTATTTT.

The rearrangement uses TRBV28 and TRBJ1-4; the D gene is possibly TRBD1 (5 bases). The V end was cut by 11 bases, the J end by 7 bases, with 20 bases between. CDR3 length: 14 residues. In germline, CDR1 is MDHEN, CDR2 SYDVKM. The CDR3 loop is CAAGDHSGIEKLFF. The CDR3 DNA sequence: TGTGCCGCGGGGGATCACAGTGGTATTGAAAAACTGTTTTTT. The full variable domain, rest sourced from reference TRBV28 and TRBJ1-4, is DVKVTQSSRYLVKRTGEKVFLECVQDMDHENMFWYRQDPGLGLRLIYFSYDVKMKEKGDIPEGYSVSREKKERFSLILESASTNQTSMYLCAAGDHSGIEKLFFGSGTQLSVL.

J is TRBJ1-1 and V is TRBV6-1; no clear D gene. Germline CDR1 and CDR2: MNHNS and SASEGT. The CDR3 has 14 amino acids. Trimming removed 6 bases from V and 3 bases from J, with 14 bases in between. CDR3 in DNA: TGTGCCAGCAGGGAGACAACGGCGGACACTGAAGCTTTCTTT. It specifies CASRETTADTEAFF.

The gene calls are TRBV27 and TRBJ1-5, with 7 bases fitting TRBD1. This CDR3 has 14 residues. J lost 2 bases, V lost 2 bases, and 0 bases had no gene match. CDR1 and CDR2 from the germline V gene are MNHEY and SMNVEV (reference sequence). The CDR3 spells CASSLTGGNQPQHF. DNA of the CDR3: TGTGCCAGCAGTTTAACAGGGGGCAATCAGCCCCAGCATTTT.

This clonotype was seen a handful of times. The genes are TRBV7-9 and TRBJ1-2; no reliable D call. This CDR3 comprises 12 residues. Trimming left V 1 base short and J 8 bases short, with 8 bases between. Germline V gene lookup returns CDR1 SEHNR and CDR2 FQNEAQ (reference sequence). The CDR3 reads CASSLGAAGYTF. The CDR3 DNA reads TGTGCCAGCAGCTTAGGGGCGGCCGGCTACACCTTC.

The rearrangement joins TRBV6-1 to TRBJ1-2; perhaps TRBD1 as D (5 bases). This CDR3 has 14 residues. Germline V gene sequence: CDR1 MNHNS, CDR2 SASEGT. V lost 6 bases to trimming and J lost 4 bases, with 15 bases between them. The CDR3 protein is CASRGTLGGYGYTF. CDR3 DNA sequence: TGTGCCAGCAGGGGGACTTTGGGGGGCTATGGCTACACCTTC.

The rearrangement links TRBV12-3 or TRBV12-4 to TRBJ1-5, with D tentatively TRBD1 (6 bases). The germline V and J ends were trimmed by 5 bases and 11 bases, with 25 bases remaining between them. The CDR3 is 16 residues long. The CDR3, as DNA: TGTGCCAGCAGTCAAGACGTAGGGGGGGTAATGGGGTCCCAGCATTTT. Translating it yields CASSQDVGGVMGSQHF.

In this sample, this clonotype turned up once. The chain has TRBV21-1 and TRBJ2-7; TRBD2, the D gene given by the table, was not confirmed from the DNA. TRBV21-1 is a pseudogene segment. The length of the CDR3 is 15 residues. Here the CDR3 reads CASSKHARALGEQYF. The DNA for the CDR3 is TGTGCCAGCAGCAAACACGCCAGAGCCCTAGGCGAGCAGTACTTC.

About this clonotype itself: One end of the junction is discordant with germline, which a read error may explain. V is TRBV12-3 or TRBV12-4 and J is TRBJ1-5; no clear D. The CDR3 contains 14 residues. This CDR3 reads CASNPFYSNQPQHF. The CDR3 nucleotides are TGTGCTAGCAACCCTTTCTATAGCAATCAGCCCCAGCATTTT.

This clonotype has more than one count but fewer than ten. The chain combines TRBV6-1 with TRBJ1-1, with TRBD1 matching over 9 bases. This CDR3 is 14 amino acids long. V dropped 6 bases and J dropped 1; count of bases not matched to a gene: 3. Germline CDR1 is MNHNS and CDR2 is SASEGT. In nucleotides, the CDR3 is TGTGCCAGCAGAGACAGGGGGACGAACACTGAAGCTTTCTTT. It encodes CASRDRGTNTEAFF.

This clonotype was observed a few times. J is TRBJ1-2 and V is TRBV18; the D gene is possibly TRBD1 (5 bases). The CDR3 totals 14 residues. The V end lost 4 bases, the J end lost 6 bases, and 15 bases lay between the germline ends. Germline V gene sequence: CDR1 KGHSH, CDR2 LQKENI. The CDR3 nucleotides are TGTGCCAGCTCACGTAAGCACGGGGACGATGGCTACACCTTC. This sequence encodes CASSRKHGDDGYTF. The full variable domain, with the rest looked up from reference TRBV18 and TRBJ1-2, is NAGVMQNPRHLVRRRGQEARLRCSPMKGHSHVYWYRQLPEEGLKFMVYLQKENIIDESGMPKERFSAEFPKEGPSILRIQQVVRGDSAAYFCASSRKHGDDGYTFGSGTRLTVV.

The chain combines TRBV7-2 with TRBJ2-6; 10 bases line up with TRBD2. This CDR3 comprises 19 residues. Losses at the gene ends were 6 bases for V and 4 bases for J; bases not matched to a gene: 15. Germline V gene sequence: CDR1 SGHTA, CDR2 FQGNSA. The CDR3 DNA sequence: TGTGCCAGCAGAATAGCTAGCGGGAGAGGGCAAGAAGGGGCCAACGTCCTGACTTTC. It codes for CASRIASGRGQEGANVLTF.

The rearrangement joins TRBV28 to TRBJ2-7; 7 bases agree with TRBD2. Per the germline V gene, CDR1 is MDHEN and CDR2 is SYDVKM. Unmatched junction bases numbered 6, after V lost 6 bases and J lost 7 bases. The CDR3 has 12 amino acids. This CDR3 is CASSLQGGEQYF. For the CDR3, the DNA is TGTGCCAGCAGCCTCCAGGGAGGGGAGCAGTACTTC.

The rearrangement uses TRBV6-1 and TRBJ1-5; weak D call: TRBD1 (5 bases). The V end lost 5 bases, the J end lost 6 bases, and 11 bases lay between the germline ends. Germline CDR1 MNHNS, CDR2 SASEGT. The CDR3 totals 13 residues. DNA of the CDR3: TGTGCCAGCAGTCGGGACTTCTCTCAGCCCCAGCATTTT. This encodes CASSRDFSQPQHF.

The chain uses TRBV19 and TRBJ2-7; the D call may be TRBD1 or TRBD2 (5 bases each). Germline CDR1 reads LNHDA; CDR2 reads SQIVND (reference sequence). CDR3 length: 15 amino acids. Trimming cost V 1 base and J 5 bases, with 15 bases left between them. CDR3 DNA sequence: TGTGCCAGTAGTATAGCGGGGACGAGGCCCCACGAGCAGTACTTC. Its translation: CASSIAGTRPHEQYF.

CDR3 loop: CASSLVFGGTGKRYEQYF. In DNA form, the CDR3 reads TGTGCCAGCAGCTTAGTGTTTGGAGGGACAGGGAAAAGGTACGAGCAGTACTTC. The chain has TRBV7-2 and TRBJ2-7, with TRBD1 matching over 9 bases. The CDR3 consists of 18 residues. J lost 4 bases, V lost 1 base, and 14 bases had no gene match. Germline V gene sequence: CDR1 SGHTA, CDR2 FQGNSA.

The V gene is TRBV6-1, the J gene TRBJ2-7, with 12 bases that match TRBD1. This CDR3 has 15 amino acids. In germline, CDR1 is MNHNS, CDR2 SASEGT. After removal of 6 bases from V and 2 bases from J, the junction contained 5 bases not matched to a gene. CDR3 loop: CASRRDRGLPYEQYF. DNA for the CDR3: TGTGCCAGCAGGAGGGACAGGGGGCTTCCCTACGAGCAGTACTTC.